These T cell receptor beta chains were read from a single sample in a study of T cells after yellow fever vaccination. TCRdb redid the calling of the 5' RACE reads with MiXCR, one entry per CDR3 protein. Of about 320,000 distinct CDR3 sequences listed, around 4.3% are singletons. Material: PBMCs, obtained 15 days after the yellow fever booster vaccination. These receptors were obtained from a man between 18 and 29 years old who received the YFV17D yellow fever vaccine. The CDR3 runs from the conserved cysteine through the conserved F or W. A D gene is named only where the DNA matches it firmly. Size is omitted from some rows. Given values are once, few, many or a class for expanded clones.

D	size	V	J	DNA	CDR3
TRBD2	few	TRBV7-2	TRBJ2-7	TGTGCCAGCAGCTTAAGCGGGGGTACTCGACCCCTGGCCGAGCAGTACTTC	CASSLSGGTRPLAEQYF
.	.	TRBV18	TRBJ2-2	TGTGCCAGCTCAGCCTGGTCGAACACCGGGGAGCTGTTTTTT	CASSAWSNTGELFF
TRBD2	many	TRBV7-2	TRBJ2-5	TGTGCCAGCAGCCACCGACGTCACATTCTAGCGGGGGAGAGGGAAGAGACCCAGTACTTC	CASSHRRHILAGEREETQYF
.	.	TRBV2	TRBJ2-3	TGTGCCAGCACGCAAAGGACCCAGGGAGATACGCAGTATTTT	CASTQRTQGDTQYF
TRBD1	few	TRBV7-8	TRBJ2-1	TGTGCCAGCAGACGACCGGGACAGGGGAATGAGCAGTTCTTC	CASRRPGQGNEQFF
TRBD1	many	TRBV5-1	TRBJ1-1	TGCGCCAGTGGGGGGACAGACACTGAAGCTTTCTTT	CASGGTDTEAFF
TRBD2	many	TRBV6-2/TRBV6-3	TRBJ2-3	TGTGCCAGCATCTCATATGGAGCTAGCGGGGGGGCCATAGGAGTCGGTACGCAGTATTTT	CASISYGASGGAIGVGTQYF
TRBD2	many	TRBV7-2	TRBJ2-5	TGTGCCAGCAGCTTAGTGAGCGGGGGGGTAGAAGAGACCCAGTACTTC	CASSLVSGGVEETQYF
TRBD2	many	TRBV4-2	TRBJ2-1	TGTGCCAGCAGCCAAGAGCGGGGGGGCTACAATGAGCAGTTCTTC	CASSQERGGYNEQFF
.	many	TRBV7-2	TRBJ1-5	TGTGCCAGCAGCTTCACTGAGAGGCAGCCCCAGCATTTT	CASSFTERQPQHF
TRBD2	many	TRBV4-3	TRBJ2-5	TGCGCCAGCAGCCAGATACCCGGGACTAAAGAGACCCAGTACTTC	CASSQIPGTKETQYF
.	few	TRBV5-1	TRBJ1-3	TGCGCCAGCAGCTTCAGTCCCGCGGCCTCCTCTGGAAACACCATATATTTT	CASSFSPAASSGNTIYF
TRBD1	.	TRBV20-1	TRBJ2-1	TGCAGTGCGCAAACGGGGCAGGGGGCGCTAAATGAGCAGTTCTTC	CSAQTGQGALNEQFF
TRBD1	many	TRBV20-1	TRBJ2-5	TGCAGTGCTACTAGGGGGCACGGGGAGACCCAGTACTTC	CSATRGHGETQYF
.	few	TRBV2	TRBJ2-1	TGTGCCAGCAGTGGCAGTCGCGGGGCCTACAATGAGCAGTTCTTC	CASSGSRGAYNEQFF
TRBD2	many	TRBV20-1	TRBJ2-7	TGCAGTGCTAGAGATCCCCTAGCGGGGGACGGACCCTACGAGCAGTACTTC	CSARDPLAGDGPYEQYF
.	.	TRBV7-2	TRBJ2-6	TGTGCCAGCAGCCCTAGGGCCGATTTCTCTGGGGCCAACGTCCTGACTTTC	CASSPRADFSGANVLTF
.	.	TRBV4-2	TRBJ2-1	TGTGCCAGCAGCCAAGCTGTCGGCTCCTACAATGAGCAGTTCTTC	CASSQAVGSYNEQFF
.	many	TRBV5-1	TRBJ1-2	TGCGCCAGCAGCTTGCAGGGAGTGTATGGCTACACCTTC	CASSLQGVYGYTF
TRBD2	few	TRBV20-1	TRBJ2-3	TGCAGTGCTAGTTTGACTAGCGGGGGTGGAGATACGCAGTATTTT	CSASLTSGGGDTQYF
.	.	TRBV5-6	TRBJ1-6	TGTGCCAGCAGCCCGGGGCGGAGGGCAAATTCACCCCTCCACTTT	CASSPGRRANSPLHF
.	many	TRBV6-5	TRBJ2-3	TGTGCCAGCAGGGGACAACCGGAGGTAAAGCAGTATTTT	CASRGQPEVKQYF
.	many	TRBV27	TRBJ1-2	TGTGCCAGCAAGAGCCGCCTCTATGGCTACACCTTC	CASKSRLYGYTF
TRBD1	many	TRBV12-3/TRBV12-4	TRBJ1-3	TGTGCCAGCAGCGACAGGGGGTCTGGAAACACCATATATTTT	CASSDRGSGNTIYF
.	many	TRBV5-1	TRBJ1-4	TGCGCCAGCAGCTTGATTCGGAAGGTGGTTGAAAAACTGTTTTTT	CASSLIRKVVEKLFF
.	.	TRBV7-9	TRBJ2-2	TGTGCGCCCGGCGAAGGGCCCACCGGGGAGCTGTTTTTT	CAPGEGPTGELFF
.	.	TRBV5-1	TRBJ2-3	TGCGCCAGCCTTCGGGATACTAGCACAGATACGCAGTATTTT	CASLRDTSTDTQYF
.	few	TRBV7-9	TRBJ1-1	TGTGCCAGCAGCTTAGCCAGGGGTAGAGCTGAAGCTTTCTTT	CASSLARGRAEAFF
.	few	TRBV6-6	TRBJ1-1	TGTGCCAGCGCTCACAGAGGGCGCAACACTGAAGCTTTCTTT	CASAHRGRNTEAFF
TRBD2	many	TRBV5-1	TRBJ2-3	TGCGCCAGCAGCAGGCGGGGGATCACAGATACGCAGTATTTT	CASSRRGITDTQYF
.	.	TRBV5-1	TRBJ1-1	TGCGCCAGCAGCGCCGCAGGGGTTCGAACTGAAGCTTTCTTT	CASSAAGVRTEAFF
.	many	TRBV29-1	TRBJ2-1	TGCAGCGTTGCAGATCCTTTCTCCTACAATGAGCAGTTCTTC	CSVADPFSYNEQFF
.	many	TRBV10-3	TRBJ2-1	TGTGCCAGCCACCGGGACAACTCCTACAATGAGCAGTTCTTC	CASHRDNSYNEQFF
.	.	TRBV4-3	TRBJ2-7	TGCGCCAGCAGCCAAGATGACCGGATCTACGAGCAGTACTTC	CASSQDDRIYEQYF
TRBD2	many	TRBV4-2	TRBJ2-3	TGTGCCAGCAGCCATAGCGGGGGGGCCATTACAGATACGCAGTATTTT	CASSHSGGAITDTQYF
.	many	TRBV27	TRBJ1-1	TGTGCCAGCAGTTCAGGGGTGGGCACTGAAGCTTTCTTT	CASSSGVGTEAFF
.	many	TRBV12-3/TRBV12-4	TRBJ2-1	TGTGCCAGCAGTTTGGGACTCCGAGTGGATGAGCAGTTCTTC	CASSLGLRVDEQFF
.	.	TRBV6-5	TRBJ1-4	TGTGCCAGCCGTTCGCCCACAACTAATGAAAAACTGTTTTTT	CASRSPTTNEKLFF
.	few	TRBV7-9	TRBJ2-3	TGTGCCAGCAGCCCAGTCGGGTTAGGGCCAGATACGCAGTATTTT	CASSPVGLGPDTQYF
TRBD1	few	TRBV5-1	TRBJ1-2	TGCGCCAGCAGCTTACCGGCAGGGGGACGAGGCTACACCTTC	CASSLPAGGRGYTF
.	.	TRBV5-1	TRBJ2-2	TGCGCCAGCAGCTTTCGGGCAGGGGCGAACACCGGGGAGCTGTTTTTT	CASSFRAGANTGELFF
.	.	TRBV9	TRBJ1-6	TGTGCCAGCAGCGTAGATGGGGACCCGGGGAATTCACCCCTCCACTTT	CASSVDGDPGNSPLHF
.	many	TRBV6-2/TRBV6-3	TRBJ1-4	TGTGCCAGCAGTTACGCCGGGTTTCGGGGAAAACTGTTTTTT	CASSYAGFRGKLFF
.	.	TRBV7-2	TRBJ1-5	TGTGCCAGCAGCCCTTATGATCAGCCCCAGCATTTT	CASSPYDQPQHF
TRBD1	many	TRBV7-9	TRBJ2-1	TGTGCCAGCTACCGCAACAGGGGTCTCGGCAATGAGCAGTTCTTC	CASYRNRGLGNEQFF
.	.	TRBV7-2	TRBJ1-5	TGTGCCAGCAGACCCGGGACATTTAGCAATCAGCCCCAGCATTTT	CASRPGTFSNQPQHF
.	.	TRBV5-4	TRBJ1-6	TGTGCCAGCAGCTTAATCAATTCACCCCTCCACTTT	CASSLINSPLHF
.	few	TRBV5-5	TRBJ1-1	TGTGCCAGCAGCCCGCTAGGGTATACTGAAGCTTTCTTT	CASSPLGYTEAFF